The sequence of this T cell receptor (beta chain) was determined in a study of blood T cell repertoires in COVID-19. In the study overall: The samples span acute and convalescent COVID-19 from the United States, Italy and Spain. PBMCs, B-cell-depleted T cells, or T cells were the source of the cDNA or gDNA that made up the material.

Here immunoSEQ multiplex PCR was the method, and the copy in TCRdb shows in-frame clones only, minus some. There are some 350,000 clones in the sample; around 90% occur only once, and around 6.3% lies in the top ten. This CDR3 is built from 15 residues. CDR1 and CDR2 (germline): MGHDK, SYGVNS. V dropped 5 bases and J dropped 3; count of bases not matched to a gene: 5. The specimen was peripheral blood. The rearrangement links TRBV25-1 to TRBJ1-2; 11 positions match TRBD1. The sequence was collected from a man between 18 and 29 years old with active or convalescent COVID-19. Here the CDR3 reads CASSSPGQGDYGYTF. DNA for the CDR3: TGTGCCAGCAGTTCACCGGGACAGGGGGACTATGGCTACACCTTC.